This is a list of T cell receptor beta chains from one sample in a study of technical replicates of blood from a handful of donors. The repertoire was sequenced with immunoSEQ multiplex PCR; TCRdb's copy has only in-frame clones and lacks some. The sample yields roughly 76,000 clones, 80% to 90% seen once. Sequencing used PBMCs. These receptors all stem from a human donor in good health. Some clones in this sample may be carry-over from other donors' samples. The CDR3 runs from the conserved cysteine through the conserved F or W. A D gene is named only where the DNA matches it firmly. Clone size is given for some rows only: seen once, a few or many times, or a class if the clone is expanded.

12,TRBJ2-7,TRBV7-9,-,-,CASSTQSYEQYF,TGTGCCAGCAGCACACAATCCTACGAGCAGTACTTC
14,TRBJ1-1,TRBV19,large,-,CASTDGGGGPEAFF,TGTGCCAGTACCGACGGGGGCGGGGGGCCTGAAGCTTTCTTT
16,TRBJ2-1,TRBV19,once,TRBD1,CASSIGGTGALDEQFF,TGTGCCAGTAGTATAGGTGGGACAGGGGCGTTGGATGAGCAGTTCTTC
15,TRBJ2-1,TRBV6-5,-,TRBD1,CASSGQGEAYNEQFF,TGTGCCAGCAGTGGGCAGGGGGAAGCCTACAATGAGCAGTTCTTC
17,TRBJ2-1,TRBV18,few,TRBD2,CASSPPKAGERYNEQFF,TGTGCCAGCTCACCACCGAAGGCGGGAGAGCGCTACAATGAGCAGTTCTTC
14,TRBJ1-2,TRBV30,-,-,CAWSGTVPNYGYTF,TGTGCCTGGAGTGGGACAGTGCCGAACTATGGCTACACCTTC
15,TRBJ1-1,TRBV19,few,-,CASSTYLGRNTEAFF,TGTGCCAGTAGTACCTACTTAGGGAGGAACACTGAAGCTTTCTTT
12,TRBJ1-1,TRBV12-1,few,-,CASRGRVGEAFF,TGTGCCAGCAGGGGCAGGGTGGGTGAAGCTTTCTTT
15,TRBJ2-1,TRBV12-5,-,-,CASVVAAGRHNEQFF,TGTGCTAGTGTGGTAGCCGCAGGGAGGCACAATGAGCAGTTCTTC
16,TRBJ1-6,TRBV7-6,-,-,CASSPAGRGTDSPLHF,TGTGCCAGCAGCCCAGCAGGGAGGGGTACGGATTCACCCCTCCACTTT
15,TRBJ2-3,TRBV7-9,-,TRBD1,CASSYRQGLTDTQYF,TGTGCCAGCAGCTACCGACAGGGTTTGACAGATACGCAGTATTTT
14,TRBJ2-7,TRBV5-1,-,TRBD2,CASSQQTSSYEQYF,TGCGCCAGCAGCCAGCAGACTAGCTCATACGAGCAGTACTTC
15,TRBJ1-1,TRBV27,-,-,CASSQNRVYFTEAFF,TGTGCCAGCAGTCAAAACAGGGTATACTTTACTGAAGCTTTCTTT
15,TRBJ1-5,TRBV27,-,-,CASSLGWGVNQPQHF,TGTGCCAGCAGTTTGGGGTGGGGGGTCAATCAGCCCCAGCATTTT
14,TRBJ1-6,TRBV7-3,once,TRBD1,CASSLLGQNSPLHF,TGTGCCAGCAGCTTATTGGGACAGAATTCACCCCTCCACTTT